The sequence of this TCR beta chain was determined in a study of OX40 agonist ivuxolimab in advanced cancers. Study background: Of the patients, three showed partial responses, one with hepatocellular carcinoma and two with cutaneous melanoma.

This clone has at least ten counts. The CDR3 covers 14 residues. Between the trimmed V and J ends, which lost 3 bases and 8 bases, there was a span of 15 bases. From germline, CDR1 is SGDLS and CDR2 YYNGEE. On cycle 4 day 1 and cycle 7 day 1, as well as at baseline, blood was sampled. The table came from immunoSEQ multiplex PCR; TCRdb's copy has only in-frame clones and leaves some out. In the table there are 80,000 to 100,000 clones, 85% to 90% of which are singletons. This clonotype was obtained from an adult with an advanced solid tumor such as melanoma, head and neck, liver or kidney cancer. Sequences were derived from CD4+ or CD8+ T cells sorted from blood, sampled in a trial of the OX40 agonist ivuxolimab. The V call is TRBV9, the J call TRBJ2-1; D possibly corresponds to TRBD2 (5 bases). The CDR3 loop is CASSGATGFYEQFF. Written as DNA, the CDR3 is TGTGCCAGCAGCGGGGCCACGGGGTTCTATGAGCAGTTCTTC.